This T cell receptor beta chain was identified in a study of neoadjuvant anti-PD-1 for oral cavity cancer. Across the study: Patients without progression got a fourth dose around day 43.

Clones were read by immunoSEQ multiplex PCR, and TCRdb kept only the in-frame ones, dropping some. The data show 17,000 or so clones, less than 80% seen once. The sequence was obtained from a person aged 35 to 85 with oral cavity squamous cell carcinoma. Material: PBMCs, obtained before nivolumab (anti-PD-1) treatment.

The CDR3 sequence: CASSQEGLSGRKSTDTQYF. In nucleotides, the CDR3 is TGTGCCAGCAGCCAGGAGGGCCTTAGCGGGAGGAAAAGCACAGATACGCAGTATTTT. The V and J genes are TRBV4-2 and TRBJ2-3; 10 nucleotides agree with TRBD2. J lost 0 bases, V lost 3 bases, and 12 bases had no gene match. Germline V gene data show CDR1 as LGHNA and CDR2 as YNFKEQ. CDR3 length: 19 residues.